This T cell receptor (beta chain) was found in a study of CD8+ T cells in alopecia areata. cDNA serving as the sequencing template came from extracted, reverse transcribed RNA. TCRdb's copy holds only in-frame clones and misses some; the assay was immunoSEQ multiplex PCR. The sample lists around 180,000 clones, about three fifths seen once, with approximately 1.3% in the top ten. The treatment is: oral pan-JAK inhibitor, 5-10 mg twice daily. This sequence was found in a human donor with alopecia areata. The sample here was CD4+ T cells sorted from blood, taken around week 50, from a patient treated with tofacitinib.

This chain's CDR3 is CASSVSGVQGRETQYF. In nucleotides, the CDR3 is TGTGCCAGCAGCGTAAGCGGGGTACAGGGTCGGGAGACCCAGTACTTC. The rearrangement uses TRBV9 and TRBJ2-5; D possibly corresponds to TRBD2 (7 bases). The germline V and J ends were trimmed by 1 base and 5 bases, with 18 bases remaining between them. Germline CDR1 SGDLS, CDR2 YYNGEE. This CDR3 spans 16 amino acids.